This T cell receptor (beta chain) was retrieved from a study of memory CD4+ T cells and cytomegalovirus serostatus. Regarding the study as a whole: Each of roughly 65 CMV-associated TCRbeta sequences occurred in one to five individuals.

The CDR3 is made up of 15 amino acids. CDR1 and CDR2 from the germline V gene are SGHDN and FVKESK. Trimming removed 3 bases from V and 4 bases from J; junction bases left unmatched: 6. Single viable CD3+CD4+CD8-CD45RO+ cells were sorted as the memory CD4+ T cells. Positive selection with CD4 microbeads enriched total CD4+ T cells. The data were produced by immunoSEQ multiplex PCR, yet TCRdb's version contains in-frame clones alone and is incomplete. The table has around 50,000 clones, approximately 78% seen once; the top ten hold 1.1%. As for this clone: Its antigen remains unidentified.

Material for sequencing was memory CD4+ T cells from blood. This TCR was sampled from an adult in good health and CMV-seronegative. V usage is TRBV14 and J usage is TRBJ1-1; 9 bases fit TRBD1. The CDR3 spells CASSQNRGRATEAFF. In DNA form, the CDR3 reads TGTGCCAGCAGCCAGAACAGGGGGCGAGCCACTGAAGCTTTCTTT.